One sample yielded the 21 T cell receptor beta chains listed below, sequenced in a study of post-analysis software for immune sequencing data. Study results and limitations: The five TRBV segments detected at higher frequency in patients than in controls included TRBV5-6, TRBV5-1 and TRBV20-1.

Prepared libraries of TCR beta cDNA carried unique molecular identifiers. TCRdb ran MiXCR on the PCR reads and lists one entry per CDR3 protein. Of about 810,000 distinct CDR3 sequences in the sample, around 53% were seen once. What these receptors recognize is not known. Sequenced material: blood. These receptors originate from a girl aged 5-17 years with multiple sclerosis.

The sample holds one count of this clonotype. The rearrangement joins TRBV7-9 to TRBJ2-3; TRBD1 is a possible D gene (5 bases). The CDR3 is 16 residues long. V gave up 6 bases and J gave up 1 base, with 17 bases separating them. CDR1 and CDR2 (germline): SEHNR, FQNEAQ (reference sequence). CDR3 bases: TGTGCCAGCAGAGGGGATGGTAGCCGACGCACAGATACGCAGTATTTT. It codes for CASRGDGSRRTDTQYF.

The CDR3 sequence: CASSPGIGGNQPQHF. The CDR3, as DNA: TGTGCCAGCAGTCCTGGGATAGGTGGCAATCAGCCCCAGCATTTT. The chain links TRBV12-3 or TRBV12-4 to TRBJ1-5; no clear D gene. The V gene lost 5 bases and the J gene lost 2 bases, with 13 bases spanning the gap. The CDR3 is made up of 15 amino acids.

This clonotype was detected a few times. The gene calls are TRBV29-1 and TRBJ2-5, with unresolved D. Trimming took 3 bases from V and 11 from J, leaving 16 bases between them. CDR3 size: 12 residues. Germline assignment: CDR1 SQVTM and CDR2 ANQGSEA. The CDR3 nucleotides read TGCAGCGTTGATTTGACTCCCAATGAGCAGTACTTC. It is translated as CSVDLTPNEQYF.

This sequence joins TRBV27 and TRBJ1-1; 7 bases match TRBD1. Trimming removed 0 bases from V and 0 bases from J; junction bases left unmatched: 7. The CDR3 extends over 17 amino acids. The germline V gene encodes CDR1 MNHEY and CDR2 SMNVEV (reference sequence). The CDR3, as DNA: TGTGCCAGCAGTTTATCGAGGGGACAGACCATGAACACTGAAGCTTTCTTT. Translation gives CASSLSRGQTMNTEAFF.

The chain recombines TRBV7-9 with TRBJ2-5, with D possibly TRBD1 on 5 matching bases. The CDR3 runs 15 residues. Between the trimmed V and J ends, which lost 1 base and 1 base, there was a span of 10 bases. Germline CDR1 reads SEHNR; CDR2 reads FQNEAQ (reference sequence). DNA of the CDR3: TGTGCCAGCAGCTTAGTGCTGGGGCCCCAAGAGACCCAGTACTTC. This gives the protein CASSLVLGPQETQYF.

This clonotype was recorded a few times. The J gene is TRBJ1-2, the V gene TRBV7-9; D is ambiguous. Germline V gives CDR1 SEHNR, CDR2 FQNEAQ (reference sequence). The V end was cut by 7 bases, the J end by 2 bases, with 17 bases between. CDR3 length: 15 amino acids. CDR3 amino acids: CASTSFSTRNYGYTF. The CDR3 DNA reads as TGTGCCAGCACCTCCTTTAGCACCAGGAACTATGGCTACACCTTC.

This rearrangement joins TRBV5-6 to TRBJ2-1, with 12 bases fitting TRBD2. The V and J ends lost 4 bases and 5 bases, in that order; junction bases with no gene match: 10. The CDR3 has 17 residues. The germline V gene encodes CDR1 SGHDT and CDR2 YYEEEE. CDR3 amino acids: CASSHASGGADNNEQFF. Here the CDR3 DNA reads TGTGCCAGCAGCCACGCTAGCGGGGGGGCCGATAACAATGAGCAGTTCTTC.

V is TRBV6-1 and J is TRBJ1-2, with D unresolved. V was shortened by 7 bases and J by 2 bases, with 11 bases between the two germline ends. The CDR3 spans 13 residues. Germline CDR1 is MNHNS and CDR2 is SASEGT. This CDR3 is CASTDIANYGYTF. In DNA form, the CDR3 reads TGTGCCAGCACCGACATTGCAAACTATGGCTACACCTTC.

The chain links TRBV12-3 or TRBV12-4 to TRBJ2-4; D call uncertain. The length of the CDR3 is 11 residues. V lost 10 bases, J lost 1 base, and 5 bases lay in between. CDR3 in amino acids: CATTAKNIQYF. CDR3 DNA sequence: TGTGCCACCACGGCCAAAAACATTCAGTACTTC.

J is TRBJ2-4 and V is TRBV14; TRBD1 might be the D (6 bases). V was trimmed by 2 bases and J by 2 bases, leaving 10 bases between them. The CDR3 length is 15 residues. The germline CDR1 and CDR2 sequences are SGHDN and FVKESK. CDR3 sequence (DNA): TGTGCCAGCAGCCAACCCGGGACAACCAAAAACATTCAGTACTTC. Translating it yields CASSQPGTTKNIQYF. The variable domain in full, completed from reference TRBV14 and TRBJ2-4, reads EAGVTQFPSHSVIEKGQTVTLRCDPISGHDNLYWYRRVMGKEIKFLLHFVKESKQDESGMPNNRFLAERTGGTYSTLKVQPAELEDSGVYFCASSQPGTTKNIQYFGAGTRLSVL.

The CDR3 sequence: CASSQDLDRSETQYF. In nucleotides, the CDR3 is TGCGCCAGCAGCCAAGATTTGGACAGATCTGAGACCCAGTACTTC. The chain carries TRBV4-1 and TRBJ2-5; D is perhaps TRBD1 (6 bases). Germline CDR1 is MGHRA and CDR2 is YSYEKL. Trimming removed 0 bases at V and 5 bases at J, with 13 bases between. This CDR3 comprises 15 residues.

Concerning this clonotype itself: The junction shows a germline mismatch at one end, possibly a read error. The J gene is TRBJ2-7, the V gene TRBV27; no firm D call. Germline-derived CDR1 and CDR2 are MNHEY and SMNVEV (reference sequence). This CDR3 has 13 amino acids. The CDR3 DNA reads TGTGCTAGCAGCCCAACCCAGTCTAACGAGCAGTACTTC. Translating gives CASSPTQSNEQYF.

The DNA of the CDR3 is TGTGCCAGCAGCAGCACCAGGGGGCGGATGGAGACCCAGTACTTC. This codes for CASSSTRGRMETQYF. This chain connects TRBV7-8 to TRBJ2-5, with 8 bases identical to TRBD1. J was trimmed by 5 bases and V by 5 bases; bases with no gene match: 10. There are 15 residues in the CDR3. Germline lookup yields CDR1 SGHVS and CDR2 FQNEAQ.

This chain uses TRBV15 with TRBJ2-7; D gene uncertain. Deletions cut 3 bases from V and 0 bases from J, with 12 bases between. The CDR3 has 15 residues. The germline gives CDR1 LNHNV, CDR2 YYDKDF (reference sequence). The CDR3 here is CATSSSRLSSYEQYF. The CDR3 DNA reads as TGTGCCACCAGCAGTAGTCGGTTAAGCTCCTACGAGCAGTACTTC.

The gene calls are TRBV9 and TRBJ1-1; D unclear. The CDR3 sequence is 14 residues long. In germline, CDR1 is SGDLS, CDR2 YYNGEE. The V gene lost 0 bases and the J gene lost 4 bases, with 10 bases spanning the gap. CDR3 loop: CASSVELGVTEAFF. The CDR3 coding sequence is TGTGCCAGCAGCGTAGAGCTTGGGGTCACTGAAGCTTTCTTT.

The genes are TRBV12-3 or TRBV12-4 and TRBJ1-2; D is uncertain. The CDR3 extends over 14 amino acids. Trimming left V 6 bases short and J 4 bases short, with 15 bases between. The CDR3 sequence: CASSPIPDPYGYTF. For the CDR3, the DNA is TGTGCCAGCAGCCCAATACCTGACCCCTATGGCTACACCTTC.

The table lists this clonotype with a few counts. V is TRBV29-1 and J is TRBJ2-5; the match to TRBD2 covers 10 bases. The CDR3 runs to 14 residues. Per the germline V gene, CDR1 is SQVTM and CDR2 is ANQGSEA. V shed 8 bases and J 7 bases; nucleotides not matched to a gene: 13. For the CDR3, the DNA is TGCAGCCTTGGGCTAGCGGGAGAGGGCGGGACCCAGTACTTC. This encodes CSLGLAGEGGTQYF.

The CDR3 sequence is CASSPLGPANTEAFF. CDR3 coding DNA: TGTGCCAGCAGCCCCCTGGGACCGGCAAACACTGAAGCTTTCTTT. V is TRBV9 and J is TRBJ1-1; D is possibly TRBD1 (5 bases). In germline, CDR1 is SGDLS, CDR2 YYNGEE. With 4 bases removed from V and 2 bases from J, the gap between germline ends came to 15 bases. This CDR3 is 15 amino acids long.

The rearrangement uses TRBV7-8 and TRBJ2-3; D not resolved. CDR1 is SGHVS, CDR2 FQNEAQ, per germline. The CDR3 totals 14 residues. V was pared by 5 bases and J by 5 bases, with 14 bases between. CDR3 amino acids: CASSPHEAEDTQYF. DNA of the CDR3: TGTGCCAGCAGCCCCCATGAAGCAGAAGATACGCAGTATTTT.

V gene TRBV7-3 combines with J gene TRBJ2-1; TRBD1 agrees at 8 bases. The CDR3 has 13 amino acids. J lost 4 bases, V lost 5 bases, and 1 base had no gene match. Germline CDR1 is SGHTA and CDR2 is FQGTGA. Here the CDR3 DNA reads TGTGCCAGCAGCCAGGGGGCGTACAATGAGCAGTTCTTC. Translating gives CASSQGAYNEQFF.

This rearrangement joins TRBV7-2 to TRBJ2-5; 13 bases are shared with TRBD2. The CDR3 loop spans 16 amino acids. V dropped 5 bases and J dropped 5; count of bases not matched to a gene: 8. CDR1 and CDR2 from the germline V gene are SGHTA and FQGNSA. DNA of the CDR3: TGTGCCAGCAGCCCTAGGACTAGCGGGGGCGGGGAGACCCAGTACTTC. Translating it yields CASSPRTSGGGETQYF.